The 5 T cell receptor beta chains given below trace back to one sample, sequenced in a study of CD4+ T cells in melanoma. Here immunoSEQ multiplex PCR was the method, and the copy in TCRdb shows in-frame clones only, minus some. Of fewer than 20,000 clones in the sample, approximately 81% were seen once. The specimen sequenced was cells from a culture (not recorded whether cultured in vitro). These receptor sequences come from a human donor with melanoma.

CDR3 region: CASSEQGNQPQHF. The CDR3 coding sequence is TGTGCCAGCAGCGAACAGGGAAATCAGCCCCAGCATTTT. The rearrangement links TRBV2 to TRBJ1-5, with D perhaps TRBD1 (6 bases). The CDR3 has 13 amino acids. Deletions cut 6 bases from V and 4 bases from J, with 10 bases between. Germline V gene sequence: CDR1 SNHLY, CDR2 FYNNEI.

This rearrangement joins TRBV2 to TRBJ2-3; D gene ambiguous. Germline lookup yields CDR1 SNHLY and CDR2 FYNNEI. The CDR3 is made up of 10 amino acids. V lost 1 base and J 11 bases, leaving 4 bases between the germline ends. The CDR3 region is CASSEGRQYF. The CDR3 coding sequence is TGTGCCAGCAGTGAAGGACGGCAGTATTTT.

A remark on this clone: This same CDR3 is encoded by further DNA sequences in the sample. The chain joins TRBV5-1 to TRBJ2-5; tentatively, D is TRBD2 (6 bases). The CDR3 length is 13 residues. Trimming took off 4 bases at V and 4 bases at J, with 11 bases between the two ends. Germline V gene sequence: CDR1 SGHRS, CDR2 YFSETQ. The CDR3 coding sequence is TGCGCCAGCAGCGGGACTCGGGGAGAGACCCAGTACTTC. Translating gives CASSGTRGETQYF.

The chain joins TRBV30 to TRBJ1-6; D is possibly TRBD1 (6 bases). The CDR3 covers 14 residues. Germline V gene sequence: CDR1 GTSNPN, CDR2 SVGIG (reference sequence). The V end was cut by 8 bases, the J end by 7 bases, with 18 bases between. The DNA for the CDR3 is TGTGCCGGAACCTCGGGACACTCAAATTCACCCCTCCACTTT. Amino acid sequence: CAGTSGHSNSPLHF.

This chain uses TRBV10-3 with TRBJ2-5; perhaps TRBD2 as D (6 bases). The germline gives CDR1 ENHRY, CDR2 SYGVKD. This CDR3 has 10 amino acids. Trimming removed 10 bases from V and 7 bases from J, with 10 bases in between. The CDR3, as DNA: TGTGCCACCGGCGGGGCGACCCAGTACTTC. It is translated as CATGGATQYF.